This TCR beta chain was obtained from a study of cytomegalovirus exposure and HLA in healthy donors. Whole-study findings and limits: The majority of TCR sequences were rare, yet some public TCRs appeared in many donors.

For this clone: The antigen is unknown.

Using immunoSEQ multiplex PCR, the repertoire was profiled, and TCRdb retains in-frame clones only, with some absent. The sample lists some 130,000 clones, roughly 93% occurring once. The sample consisted of PBMCs. This TCR came from a man aged 18 to 29 in good health and CMV-seropositive.

The chain's CDR3 is CASSFEGHRGQYF. The CDR3 DNA reads as TGTGCCAGCAGTTTTGAGGGACATCGTGGCCAGTACTTC. This chain links TRBV27 with TRBJ2-5; weak D call: TRBD1 (6 bases). The V gene lost 3 bases and the J gene lost 10 bases, with 15 bases spanning the gap. This CDR3 is 13 amino acids long. Germline V gene sequence: CDR1 MNHEY, CDR2 SMNVEV (reference sequence).